The 8 T cell receptor beta chains below all came from one sample that was sequenced in a study of radiotherapy plus CTLA-4 blockade in lung cancer. Repertoires were generated with immunoSEQ multiplex PCR, while TCRdb's copy carries only in-frame clones and drops some. The sample contains 55,000 to 65,000 clones, around 76% of which appear only once. Sequencing was performed on peripheral blood, taken from a patient treated with radiotherapy plus ipilimumab. These receptors were collected from a human donor with non-small cell lung cancer who had a complete response to radiotherapy plus ipilimumab.

This chain links TRBV7-6 with TRBJ2-1; no clear D. This CDR3 has 12 amino acids. The germline CDR1 and CDR2 sequences are SGHVS and FNYEAQ. V lost 2 bases and J 9 bases, leaving 8 bases between the germline ends. CDR3 in DNA: TGTGCCAGCAGCTTACTGAGTCTTGAGCAGTTCTTC. Encoded protein: CASSLLSLEQFF. Complete variable domain (other parts from reference TRBV7-6 and TRBJ2-1): GAGVSQSPRYKVTKRGQDVALRCDPISGHVSLYWYRQALGQGPEFLTYFNYEAQQDKSGLPNDRFSAERPEGSISTLTIQRTEQRDSAMYRCASSLLSLEQFFGPGTRLTVL.

V gene TRBV5-1 combines with J gene TRBJ1-2; 7 nucleotides line up with TRBD1. J lost 3 bases, V lost 1 base, and 6 bases had no gene match. CDR3 size: 15 residues. Per the germline V gene, CDR1 is SGHRS and CDR2 is YFSETQ. The CDR3 region is CASSLFPGTDYGYTF. The CDR3 bases are TGCGCCAGCAGCTTGTTCCCCGGGACAGACTATGGCTACACCTTC.

This sequence joins TRBV6-5 and TRBJ2-7, with D tentatively TRBD1 (6 bases). Germline-derived CDR1 and CDR2 are MNHEY and SVGAGI. V was cut by 8 bases and J by 6 bases, with 11 bases left in between. The CDR3 is 11 residues long. CDR3 loop: CASSRGLEQYF. In DNA form, the CDR3 reads TGTGCCAGCTCCAGGGGCCTCGAGCAGTACTTC.

The chain links TRBV19 to TRBJ1-5, with D tentatively TRBD1 (5 bases). The V gene lost 1 base and the J gene lost 2 bases, with 12 bases spanning the gap. Germline V gene data show CDR1 as LNHDA and CDR2 as SQIVND (reference sequence). The CDR3 length is 16 residues. CDR3 region: CASSIVGAEGNQPQHF. In nucleotides, the CDR3 is TGTGCCAGTAGTATAGTAGGGGCTGAGGGCAATCAGCCCCAGCATTTT.

This clone was picked up one time. V is TRBV4-1 and J is TRBJ2-1; D not certain. V was trimmed by 5 bases and J by 5 bases, leaving 10 bases between them. The CDR3 has 13 amino acids. Germline CDR1 and CDR2: MGHRA and YSYEKL. CDR3 sequence (DNA): TGCGCCAGCAGCGGAATTACAGACAATGAGCAGTTCTTC. It encodes CASSGITDNEQFF.

The chain employs TRBV18 and TRBJ1-3, with 8 bases aligning to TRBD1. Losses at the gene ends were 3 bases for V and 0 bases for J; bases not matched to a gene: 7. Germline CDR1 reads KGHSH; CDR2 reads LQKENI. The CDR3 has 17 amino acids. CDR3 sequence: CASSPGQADLSGNTIYF. For the CDR3, the DNA is TGTGCCAGCTCACCGGGACAGGCCGATCTCTCTGGAAACACCATATATTTT.

This rearrangement joins TRBV4-3 to TRBJ1-1, with 7 positions matching TRBD1. Germline V gives CDR1 LGHNA, CDR2 YSLEER. V gave up 0 bases and J gave up 4 bases; unmatched junction bases: 20. The CDR3 is made up of 20 amino acids. The CDR3 is CASSQDHQGGRWGFCTEAFF. CDR3 sequence (DNA): TGCGCCAGCAGCCAAGATCACCAGGGGGGTCGCTGGGGTTTTTGCACTGAAGCTTTCTTT.

This chain connects TRBV18 to TRBJ2-7; TRBD2 matches at 10 bases. The CDR3 extends over 15 amino acids. Germline values: CDR1 KGHSH, CDR2 LQKENI. The ends lost 3 bases at V and 2 bases at J; junction bases unmatched: 4. CDR3 sequence (DNA): TGTGCCAGCTCACCGACCGGGACTAGCGCCTACGAGCAGTACTTC. Protein sequence: CASSPTGTSAYEQYF.